These T cell receptor beta chains were read from a single sample in a study of T cell changes during pregnancy in multiple sclerosis. Generated by immunoSEQ multiplex PCR, the TCRdb table keeps only in-frame clones and is missing some. The sample lists about 57,000 clones; 88% were seen once. The sample was CD4+ T cells from peripheral blood mononuclear cells, taken in the third trimester of pregnancy. The receptors were gathered from a female donor with multiple sclerosis, enrolled in a pregnancy study. The CDR3 runs from the conserved cysteine through the conserved F or W. D genes are given only for firm matches. Some rows have no size entry. The others give once, few or many, or a class for an expanded clone.

J: TRBJ1-2; V: TRBV14; size: NA; D: NA; DNA: TGTGCCAGCAGCCCACTACAAGATCTCCCGGGACTTTCATACTATGGCTACACCTTC; CDR3: CASSPLQDLPGLSYYGYTF
J: TRBJ1-1; V: TRBV19; size: NA; D: TRBD1; DNA: TGTGCCAGTAGTATCACAGGGGTGAACACTGAAGCTTTCTTT; CDR3: CASSITGVNTEAFF
J: TRBJ1-1; V: TRBV7-9; size: NA; D: NA; DNA: TGTGCCAGCAGGGGGAGGGCCTTGACGGACACTGAAGCTTTCTTT; CDR3: CASRGRALTDTEAFF
J: TRBJ2-3; V: TRBV5-4; size: NA; D: NA; DNA: TGTGCCAGCAGCTCCGAGTATCCAGATACGCAGTATTTT; CDR3: CASSSEYPDTQYF
J: TRBJ1-1; V: TRBV30; size: few; D: TRBD1; DNA: TGTGCCTGGAGTGACAGACAGGGGGCGGATATGAACACTGAAGCTTTCTTT; CDR3: CAWSDRQGADMNTEAFF
J: TRBJ2-7; V: TRBV2; size: once; D: NA; DNA: TGTGCCAGCAGTGTATTTGTTTACGAGCAGTACTTC; CDR3: CASSVFVYEQYF
J: TRBJ2-5; V: TRBV15; size: NA; D: NA; DNA: TGTGCCACCAGCAGAGTTTGGGACTACCAAGAGACCCAGTACTTC; CDR3: CATSRVWDYQETQYF
J: TRBJ1-1; V: TRBV18; size: NA; D: NA; DNA: TGTGCCAGCTCGCCGGGTCCTGAAGCTTTCTTT; CDR3: CASSPGPEAFF
J: TRBJ1-2; V: TRBV2; size: NA; D: NA; DNA: TGTGCCAGCACCCCGTGGGGAGAGGGGGACGGCTACACCTTC; CDR3: CASTPWGEGDGYTF
J: TRBJ1-5; V: TRBV6-1; size: NA; D: NA; DNA: TGTGCCAGCAGACACGCCCGGCGGGATCAGCCCCAGCATTTT; CDR3: CASRHARRDQPQHF
J: TRBJ2-3; V: TRBV18; size: NA; D: TRBD1; DNA: TGTGCCAGCTCACCGGGGACAGGGTTCACAGATACGCAGTATTTT; CDR3: CASSPGTGFTDTQYF
J: TRBJ2-1; V: TRBV27; size: NA; D: NA; DNA: TGTGCCAGCAGTAGCCAGGGGCCCCTTTACAATGAGCAGTTCTTC; CDR3: CASSSQGPLYNEQFF
J: TRBJ2-3; V: TRBV4-2; size: NA; D: NA; DNA: TGTGCCAGCAGCCAAGACGGGGGTACAGATACGCAGTATTTT; CDR3: CASSQDGGTDTQYF
J: TRBJ1-1; V: TRBV25-1; size: NA; D: NA; DNA: TGTGCCAGCAGTTTGGGGGGGTGGAACACTGAAGCTTTCTTT; CDR3: CASSLGGWNTEAFF
J: TRBJ2-5; V: TRBV5-5; size: once; D: NA; DNA: TGTGCCAGCAGCTCGGTCCCAGGACAAGAGACCCAGTACTTC; CDR3: CASSSVPGQETQYF
J: TRBJ1-2; V: TRBV5-1; size: NA; D: NA; DNA: TGCGCCAGCAGCTTACAGGGTCTTGATGGCTACACCTTC; CDR3: CASSLQGLDGYTF
J: TRBJ2-1; V: TRBV18; size: NA; D: TRBD1; DNA: TGTGCCAGCTCACTAGGACAGGGCTCCTACAATGAGCAGTTCTTC; CDR3: CASSLGQGSYNEQFF
J: TRBJ1-1; V: TRBV25-1; size: NA; D: TRBD1; DNA: TGTGCCAGCAGTGAACCCCTAGACAGGGGGCGCCTGGACACTGAAGCTTTCTTT; CDR3: CASSEPLDRGRLDTEAFF
J: TRBJ2-2; V: TRBV7-9; size: NA; D: TRBD1; DNA: TGTGCCAGCAGCCGGACAGGGGACCACACCGGGGAGCTGTTTTTT; CDR3: CASSRTGDHTGELFF
J: TRBJ2-7; V: TRBV9; size: NA; D: NA; DNA: TGTGCCAGCAGCGAAAGCACTATCTCCTACGAGCAGTACTTC; CDR3: CASSESTISYEQYF
J: TRBJ1-1; V: TRBV19; size: few; D: TRBD1; DNA: TGTGCCAGTAGGGACAGGGCTGAAGCTTTCTTT; CDR3: CASRDRAEAFF
J: TRBJ2-3; V: TRBV18; size: NA; D: NA; DNA: TGTGCCAGCTCACCGGATCAACTCGGGTTCGCAGATACGCAGTATTTT; CDR3: CASSPDQLGFADTQYF
J: TRBJ2-1; V: TRBV5-1; size: NA; D: TRBD1; DNA: TGCGCCAGCAGCTGGGGACAGTCCATGTACAATGAGCAGTTCTTC; CDR3: CASSWGQSMYNEQFF
J: TRBJ1-5; V: TRBV4-1; size: NA; D: NA; DNA: TGCGCCAGCAGCCAAGACTCAGGCAATCAGCCCCAGCATTTT; CDR3: CASSQDSGNQPQHF
J: TRBJ1-6; V: TRBV18; size: NA; D: NA; DNA: TGTGCCAGCTCACCAGAGTTGCCGAATAATTCACCCCTCCACTTT; CDR3: CASSPELPNNSPLHF
J: TRBJ2-5; V: TRBV18; size: NA; D: NA; DNA: TGTGCCAGCTCACCCAGAACAGGGCTCCTAGCTGAGACCCAGTACTTC; CDR3: CASSPRTGLLAETQYF
J: TRBJ1-1; V: TRBV29-1; size: few; D: NA; DNA: TGCAGCGTCTACGGGACTGTTAACACTGAAGCTTTCTTT; CDR3: CSVYGTVNTEAFF
J: TRBJ1-2; V: TRBV19; size: few; D: NA; DNA: TGTGCCAGTAGAAAAGAGGACAGCTTAAACTATGGCTACACCTTC; CDR3: CASRKEDSLNYGYTF
J: TRBJ1-1; V: TRBV29-1; size: NA; D: TRBD1; DNA: TGCAGCGTTGAGCTGGGACAGTCGGACACTGAAGCTTTCTTT; CDR3: CSVELGQSDTEAFF
J: TRBJ2-3; V: TRBV4-3; size: once; D: TRBD2; DNA: TGCGCCAGCAGCCAAGATATAGCCCTAGCGGGGGGGAGAGATACGCAGTATTTT; CDR3: CASSQDIALAGGRDTQYF
J: TRBJ1-6; V: TRBV19; size: NA; D: NA; DNA: TGTGCCAGTACCTCAGGACAGCTTGTTTATAATTCACCCCTCCACTTT; CDR3: CASTSGQLVYNSPLHF
J: TRBJ2-1; V: TRBV11-2; size: NA; D: TRBD2; DNA: TGTGCCAGCAGCCGACTAGCGGGTACCTACAATGAGCAGTTCTTC; CDR3: CASSRLAGTYNEQFF
J: TRBJ1-5; V: TRBV5-5; size: NA; D: TRBD1; DNA: TGTGCCAGCAGCCCATCCGGGACAGGGAGCTATCAGCCCCAGCATTTT; CDR3: CASSPSGTGSYQPQHF
J: TRBJ2-7; V: TRBV7-8; size: NA; D: TRBD1; DNA: TGTGCCAGCAGCTTAAGGGGGACAGGGGGCTTTCCCTACGAGCAGTACTTC; CDR3: CASSLRGTGGFPYEQYF
J: TRBJ2-1; V: TRBV25-1; size: NA; D: NA; DNA: TGTGCCAGCAGTGAATATGGGGCGGGGCTAAACAATGAGCAGTTCTTC; CDR3: CASSEYGAGLNNEQFF
J: TRBJ2-1; V: TRBV29-1; size: NA; D: TRBD1; DNA: TGCAGCGTTGAAACAGGGGATTCCTACAATGAGCAGTTCTTC; CDR3: CSVETGDSYNEQFF
J: TRBJ1-5; V: TRBV7-9; size: NA; D: NA; DNA: TGTGCCAGCAGCTTAAAAGGAGGGGATCAGCCCCAGCATTTT; CDR3: CASSLKGGDQPQHF
J: TRBJ2-1; V: TRBV28; size: NA; D: NA; DNA: TGTGCCAGCAGCCCACAGTGGTATGAGCAGTTCTTC; CDR3: CASSPQWYEQFF
J: TRBJ1-3; V: TRBV4-2; size: NA; D: NA; DNA: TGTGCCAGCAGCCAAGATACAGGCTCTGGAAACACCATATATTTT; CDR3: CASSQDTGSGNTIYF
J: TRBJ1-6; V: TRBV5-8; size: NA; D: NA; DNA: TGTGCCAGCAGCGATCTCACAGGGAATAATTCACCCCTCCACTTT; CDR3: CASSDLTGNNSPLHF
J: TRBJ2-7; V: TRBV5-1; size: NA; D: NA; DNA: TGCGCCAGCAGCTATACTGTGTACGAGCAGTACTTC; CDR3: CASSYTVYEQYF